This TCR beta chain derives from a study of T cell changes during pregnancy in multiple sclerosis. This clone showed up just once. TCRdb keeps only in-frame clones here, not all; method: immunoSEQ multiplex PCR. The data contain 70,000 or so clones, approximately 91% of them seen just once; the ten biggest clones take up 1.4%. V lost 4 bases and J 5 bases, leaving 10 bases between the germline ends. From germline, CDR1 is SGDLS and CDR2 YYNGEE. There are 12 residues in the CDR3. The input for sequencing was peripheral blood, taken in the third trimester of pregnancy. The source is a female donor with multiple sclerosis, enrolled in a pregnancy study. The gene calls are TRBV9 and TRBJ2-7; D is unclear. The CDR3 loop is CASSLGGHEQYF. The CDR3 region has the DNA TGTGCCAGCAGCCTTGGTGGCCACGAGCAGTACTTC.